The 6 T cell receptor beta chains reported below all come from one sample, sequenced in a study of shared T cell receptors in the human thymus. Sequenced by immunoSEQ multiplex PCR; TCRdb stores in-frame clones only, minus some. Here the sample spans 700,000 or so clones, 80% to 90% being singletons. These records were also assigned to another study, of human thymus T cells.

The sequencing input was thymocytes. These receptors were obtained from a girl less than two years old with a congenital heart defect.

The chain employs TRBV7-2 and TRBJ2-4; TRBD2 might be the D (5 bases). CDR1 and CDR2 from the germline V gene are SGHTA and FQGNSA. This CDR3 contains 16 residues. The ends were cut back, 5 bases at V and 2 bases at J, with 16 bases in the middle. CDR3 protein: CASSPGVLRTKNIQYF. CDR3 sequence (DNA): TGTGCCAGCAGCCCCGGGGTTCTGCGAACCAAAAACATTCAGTACTTC.

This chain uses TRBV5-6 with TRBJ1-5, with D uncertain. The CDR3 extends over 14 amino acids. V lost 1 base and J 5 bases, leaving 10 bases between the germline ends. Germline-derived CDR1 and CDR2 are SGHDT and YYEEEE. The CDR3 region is CASSLPGLYQPQHF. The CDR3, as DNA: TGTGCCAGCAGCTTGCCCGGACTTTATCAGCCCCAGCATTTT. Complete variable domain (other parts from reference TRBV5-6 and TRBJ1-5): DAGVTQSPTHLIKTRGQQVTLRCSPKSGHDTVSWYQQALGQGPQFIFQYYEEEERQRGNFPDRFSGHQFPNYSSELNVNALLLGDSALYLCASSLPGLYQPQHFGDGTRLSIL.

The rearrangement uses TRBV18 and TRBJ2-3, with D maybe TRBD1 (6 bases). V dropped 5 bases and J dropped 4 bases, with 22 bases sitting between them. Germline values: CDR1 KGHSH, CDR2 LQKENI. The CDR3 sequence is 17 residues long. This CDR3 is CASSSTQDRPKADTQYF. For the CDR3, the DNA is TGTGCCAGCTCATCCACTCAAGACAGGCCCAAGGCAGATACGCAGTATTTT.

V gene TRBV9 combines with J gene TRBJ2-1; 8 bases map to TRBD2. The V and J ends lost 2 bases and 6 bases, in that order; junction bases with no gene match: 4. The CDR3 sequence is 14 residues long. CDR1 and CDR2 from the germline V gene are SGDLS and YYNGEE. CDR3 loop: CASSVPSGSNEQFF. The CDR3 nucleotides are TGTGCCAGCAGCGTCCCCAGCGGGAGCAATGAGCAGTTCTTC.

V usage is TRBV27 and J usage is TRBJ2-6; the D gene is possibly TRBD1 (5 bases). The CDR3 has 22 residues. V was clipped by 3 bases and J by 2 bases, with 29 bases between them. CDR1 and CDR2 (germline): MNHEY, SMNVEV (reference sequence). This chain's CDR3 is CASSFSSPRQSTKGPGANVLTF. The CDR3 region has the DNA TGTGCCAGCAGTTTCTCTTCTCCCCGACAGAGTACCAAGGGCCCTGGGGCCAACGTCCTGACTTTC.

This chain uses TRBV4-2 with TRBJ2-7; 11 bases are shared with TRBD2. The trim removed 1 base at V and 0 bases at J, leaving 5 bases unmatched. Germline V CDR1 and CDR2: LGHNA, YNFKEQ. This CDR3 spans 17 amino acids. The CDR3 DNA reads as TGTGCCAGCAGCCAAGCGTCAACTAGCGGGAGCTCCTACGAGCAGTACTTC. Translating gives CASSQASTSGSSYEQYF.